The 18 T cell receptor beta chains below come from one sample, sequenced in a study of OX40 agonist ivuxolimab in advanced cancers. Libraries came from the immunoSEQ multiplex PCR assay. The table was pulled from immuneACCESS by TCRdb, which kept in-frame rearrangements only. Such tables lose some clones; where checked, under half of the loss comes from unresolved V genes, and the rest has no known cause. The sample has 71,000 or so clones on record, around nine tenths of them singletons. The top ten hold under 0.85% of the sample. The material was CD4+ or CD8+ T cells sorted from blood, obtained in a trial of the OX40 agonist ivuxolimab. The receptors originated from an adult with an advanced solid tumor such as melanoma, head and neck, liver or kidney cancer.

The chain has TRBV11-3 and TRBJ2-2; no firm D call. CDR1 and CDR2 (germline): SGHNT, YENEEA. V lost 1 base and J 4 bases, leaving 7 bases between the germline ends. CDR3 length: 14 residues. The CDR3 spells CASSLGRITGELFF. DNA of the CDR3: TGTGCCAGCAGCTTAGGCCGGATCACCGGGGAGCTGTTTTTT.

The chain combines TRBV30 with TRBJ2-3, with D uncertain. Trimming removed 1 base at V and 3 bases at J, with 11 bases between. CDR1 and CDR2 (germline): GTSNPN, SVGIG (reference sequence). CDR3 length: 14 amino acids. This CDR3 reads CAWSGPGGTDTQYF. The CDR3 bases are TGTGCCTGGAGTGGACCTGGTGGGACAGATACGCAGTATTTT. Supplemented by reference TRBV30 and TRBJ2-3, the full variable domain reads SQTIHQWPATLVQPVGSPLSLECTVEGTSNPNLYWYRQAAGRGLQLLFYSVGIGQISSEVPQNLSASRPQDRQFILSSKKLLLSDSGFYLCAWSGPGGTDTQYFGPGTRLTVL.

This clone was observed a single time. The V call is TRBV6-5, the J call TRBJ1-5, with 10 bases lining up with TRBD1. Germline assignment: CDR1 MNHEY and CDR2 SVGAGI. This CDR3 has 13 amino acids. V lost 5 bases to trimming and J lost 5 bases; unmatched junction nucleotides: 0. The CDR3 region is CASSDRGHQPQHF. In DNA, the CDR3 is TGTGCCAGCAGTGACAGGGGGCATCAGCCCCAGCATTTT.

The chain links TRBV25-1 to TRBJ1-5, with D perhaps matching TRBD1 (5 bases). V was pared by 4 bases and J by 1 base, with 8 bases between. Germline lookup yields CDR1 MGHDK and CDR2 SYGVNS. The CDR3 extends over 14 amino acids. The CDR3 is CASSARQSNQPQHF. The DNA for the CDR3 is TGTGCCAGCAGTGCCCGACAGAGCAATCAGCCCCAGCATTTT. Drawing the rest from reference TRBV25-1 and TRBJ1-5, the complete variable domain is EADIYQTPRYLVIGTGKKITLECSQTMGHDKMYWYQQDPGMELHLIHYSYGVNSTEKGDLSSESTVSRIRTEHFPLTLESARPSHTSQYLCASSARQSNQPQHFGDGTRLSIL.

The CDR3: CASSFTGQETQYF. As DNA, the CDR3 is TGCGCCAGCAGCTTCACAGGGCAAGAGACCCAGTACTTC. This chain connects TRBV5-1 to TRBJ2-5; D is possibly TRBD1 (6 bases). With 2 bases removed from V and 2 bases from J, the gap between germline ends came to 7 bases. CDR1 SGHRS and CDR2 YFSETQ come from the germline V gene. CDR3 length equals 13 residues.

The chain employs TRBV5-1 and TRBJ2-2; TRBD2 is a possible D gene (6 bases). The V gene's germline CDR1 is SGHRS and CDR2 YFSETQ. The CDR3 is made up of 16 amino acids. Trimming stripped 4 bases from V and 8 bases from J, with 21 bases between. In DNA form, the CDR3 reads TGCGCCAGCAGCCCGGGGAGGAATAACCTTTTAGGGGAGCTGTTTTTT. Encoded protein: CASSPGRNNLLGELFF.

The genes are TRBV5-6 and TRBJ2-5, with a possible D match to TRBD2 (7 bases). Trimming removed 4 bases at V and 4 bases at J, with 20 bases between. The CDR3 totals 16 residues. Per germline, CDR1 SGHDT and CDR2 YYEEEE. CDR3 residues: CASSPGGGGRRETQYF. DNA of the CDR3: TGTGCCAGCAGCCCCGGAGGGGGGGGGCGTAGAGAGACCCAGTACTTC.

CDR3 nucleotides: TGTGCCAGCAGTTCATTGCAGGGATACCAGCCCCAGCATTTT. Its translation is CASSSLQGYQPQHF. The chain recombines TRBV6-5 with TRBJ1-5; possibly TRBD1 for D (5 bases). The V gene lost 4 bases and the J gene lost 7 bases, with 14 bases spanning the gap. Germline V gene lookup returns CDR1 MNHEY and CDR2 SVGAGI. There are 14 residues in the CDR3.

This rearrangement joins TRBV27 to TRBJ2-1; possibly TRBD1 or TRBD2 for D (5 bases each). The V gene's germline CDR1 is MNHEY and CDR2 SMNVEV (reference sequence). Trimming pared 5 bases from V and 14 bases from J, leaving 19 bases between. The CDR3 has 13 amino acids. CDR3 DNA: TGTGCCAGCAGTCCACCAGGGCCGGGGAGTAAGTTCTTC. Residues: CASSPPGPGSKFF.

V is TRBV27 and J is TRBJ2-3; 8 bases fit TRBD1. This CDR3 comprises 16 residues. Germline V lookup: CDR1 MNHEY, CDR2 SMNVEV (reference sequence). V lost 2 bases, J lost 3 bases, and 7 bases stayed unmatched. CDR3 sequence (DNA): TGTGCCAGCAGTTTAAAGTCACAGGGGGTGACAGATACGCAGTATTTT. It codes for CASSLKSQGVTDTQYF.

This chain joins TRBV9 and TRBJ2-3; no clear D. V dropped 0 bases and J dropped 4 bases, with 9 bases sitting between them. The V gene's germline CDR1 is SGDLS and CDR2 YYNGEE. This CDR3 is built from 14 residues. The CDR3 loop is CASSVGVGADTQYF. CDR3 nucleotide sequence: TGTGCCAGCAGCGTAGGAGTGGGCGCAGATACGCAGTATTTT.

CDR3 coding DNA: TGTGCCATCAGGCCGGGGACAGGGGGCTTTTTGAACACTGAAGCTTTCTTT. It specifies CAIRPGTGGFLNTEAFF. V gene TRBV10-3 combines with J gene TRBJ1-1, with TRBD1 matching 12 bases. J gave up 0 bases and V 6 bases, and 8 bases lay outside the gene matches. Germline V gene data show CDR1 as ENHRY and CDR2 as SYGVKD. This CDR3 region has 17 residues.

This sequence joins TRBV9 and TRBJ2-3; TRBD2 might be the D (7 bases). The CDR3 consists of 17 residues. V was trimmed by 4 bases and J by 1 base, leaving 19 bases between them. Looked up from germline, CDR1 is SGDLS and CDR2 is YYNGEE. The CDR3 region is CASSPRPGGAGTDTQYF. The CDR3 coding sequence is TGTGCCAGCAGCCCGAGACCTGGGGGGGCGGGCACAGATACGCAGTATTTT.

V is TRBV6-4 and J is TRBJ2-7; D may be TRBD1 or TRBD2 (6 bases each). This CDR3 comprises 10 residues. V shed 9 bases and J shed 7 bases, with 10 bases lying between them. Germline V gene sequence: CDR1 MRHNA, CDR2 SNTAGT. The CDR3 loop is CARGGWEQYF. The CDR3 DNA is TGTGCCAGGGGGGGCTGGGAGCAGTACTTC.

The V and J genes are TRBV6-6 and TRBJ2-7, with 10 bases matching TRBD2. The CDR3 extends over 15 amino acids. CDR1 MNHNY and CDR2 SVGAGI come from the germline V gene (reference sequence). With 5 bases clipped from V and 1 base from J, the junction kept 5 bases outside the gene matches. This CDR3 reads CASSDGTSASYEQYF. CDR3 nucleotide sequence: TGTGCCAGCAGTGACGGGACTAGCGCTTCCTACGAGCAGTACTTC.

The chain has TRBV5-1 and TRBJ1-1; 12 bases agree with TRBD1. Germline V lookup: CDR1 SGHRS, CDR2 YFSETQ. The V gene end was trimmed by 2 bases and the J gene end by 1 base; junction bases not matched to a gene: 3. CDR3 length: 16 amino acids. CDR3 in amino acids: CASSLGDRGRNTEAFF. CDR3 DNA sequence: TGCGCCAGCAGCTTAGGGGACAGGGGGCGGAACACTGAAGCTTTCTTT.

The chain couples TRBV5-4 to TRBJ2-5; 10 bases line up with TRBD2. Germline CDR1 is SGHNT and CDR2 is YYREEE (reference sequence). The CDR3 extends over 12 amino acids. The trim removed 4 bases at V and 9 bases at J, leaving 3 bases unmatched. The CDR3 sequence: CASSPSGGAQYF. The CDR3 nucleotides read TGTGCCAGCAGCCCCAGCGGGGGGGCCCAGTACTTC.

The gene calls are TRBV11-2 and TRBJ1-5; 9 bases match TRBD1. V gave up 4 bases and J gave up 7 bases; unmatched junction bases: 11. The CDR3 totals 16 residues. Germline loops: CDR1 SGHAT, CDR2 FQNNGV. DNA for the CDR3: TGTGCCAGCAGCTACCTCCGGGGACAGGGCGGACAGCCCCAGCATTTT. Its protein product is CASSYLRGQGGQPQHF.